The entry below describes one T cell receptor beta chain. Its matching antigen is unknown. Generated by immunoSEQ multiplex PCR, the TCRdb table keeps only in-frame clones and is missing some. This repertoire shows roughly 50,000 clones, 75% to 90% found once; its top ten account for about 5.7%. This sample is drawn from a study of T cell responses to AZD1222 COVID-19 vaccine. Overall study findings and caveats: Spike-wide coverage was observed for vaccine-associated CD4 TCRs, with dominant responses at 160-218 and 743-854. The study found Spike-specific TCR breadth and depth rose after two AZD1222 doses.

Pooled samples include second doses given at about 4 or 12 weeks. The ends were cut back, 4 bases at V and 7 bases at J, with 16 bases in the middle. CDR3 length equals 14 residues. The V gene's germline CDR1 is SGHDN and CDR2 FVKESK. This sequence originates from an adult who received the AZD1222 COVID-19 vaccine. This rearrangement joins TRBV14 to TRBJ2-5; D possibly corresponds to TRBD1 (6 bases). Source: peripheral blood, taken 28 days after the second AZD1222 dose. The CDR3 loop is CASSPPGVYRTQYF. The DNA for the CDR3 is TGTGCCAGCAGCCCCCCAGGGGTCTATCGGACCCAGTACTTC.